A single sample is the source of the 30 T cell receptor beta chains below, sequenced in a study of T-cell reconstitution after alpha-beta-depleted transplantation in children. TCRbeta library construction was performed incorporating unique molecular identifiers. TCRdb reanalysed the PCR reads using MiXCR and keeps one entry per CDR3 protein. The table records around 490,000 distinct CDR3 sequences, about an eighth of them present only once. Sequenced material: PBMCs, mostly from graft donor cells, taken 180 days after TCRalphabeta/CD19-depleted stem cell transplant. These receptors originate from a female patient between 2 and 10 years old who had a stem cell transplant for aplastic anemia, so the T cells may come from the graft donor.

This clonotype has just a few counts. The V and J genes are TRBV28 and TRBJ2-5; a possible D gene is TRBD1 (6 bases). This CDR3 has 13 amino acids. CDR1 MDHEN and CDR2 SYDVKM come from the germline V gene. The V gene lost 5 bases and the J gene lost 3 bases, with 10 bases spanning the gap. Here the CDR3 DNA reads TGTGCCAGCAGTCGGGACACCAAAGAGACCCAGTACTTC. This translates into CASSRDTKETQYF.

This clonotype showed up many times. This chain connects TRBV24-1 to TRBJ2-2; 8 nucleotides align to TRBD1. Germline CDR1 is KGHDR and CDR2 is SFDVKD. The CDR3 totals 15 residues. Trimming took 5 bases from V and 7 from J; bases not matched to a gene: 8. CDR3 in amino acids: CATSGRTGTVGELFF. For the CDR3, the DNA is TGTGCCACCAGTGGACGGACAGGGACCGTCGGGGAGCTGTTTTTT.

This rearrangement joins TRBV11-3 to TRBJ2-1, with 8 bases matching TRBD1. Germline values: CDR1 SGHNT, CDR2 YENEEA. V was pared by 3 bases and J by 8 bases, with 9 bases of the junction left unmatched. The CDR3 sequence is 15 residues long. The CDR3 spells CASSFPGGPRDEQFF. The CDR3 region has the DNA TGTGCCAGCAGCTTCCCAGGGGGCCCCCGGGATGAGCAGTTCTTC.

The chain recombines TRBV19 with TRBJ2-2; 7 nucleotides agree with TRBD2. Unmatched junction bases numbered 10, after V lost 3 bases and J lost 3 bases. The CDR3 has 17 residues. Germline lookup yields CDR1 LNHDA and CDR2 SQIVND (reference sequence). The CDR3 protein is CASSISVRGSYTGELFF. CDR3 sequence (DNA): TGTGCCAGTAGTATTTCGGTTCGCGGGAGTTACACCGGGGAGCTGTTTTTT.

The chain carries TRBV5-1 and TRBJ2-3, with 10 bases matching TRBD2. CDR3 length: 17 residues. V was clipped by 4 bases and J by 3 bases; unmatched bases: 11. Germline V CDR1 and CDR2: SGHRS, YFSETQ. CDR3 sequence (DNA): TGCGCCAGCAGCCCTCGGGGTAGCGGGGGGAAAACAGATACGCAGTATTTT. Amino acids: CASSPRGSGGKTDTQYF.

The chain joins TRBV2 to TRBJ2-1, with D possibly being TRBD1 or TRBD2 (5 bases each). V was trimmed by 7 bases and J by 15 bases, leaving 19 bases between them. Germline-derived CDR1 and CDR2 are SNHLY and FYNNEI. This CDR3 region has 12 residues. CDR3 DNA: TGTGCCAGCATTCCTCGGGGCCCCGGCTGGTTCTTC. Translated, it gives CASIPRGPGWFF.

This clonotype was counted between two and nine times. Germline is not matched at one junction end, which may reflect a read error. V gene TRBV19 combines with J gene TRBJ1-1; maybe TRBD1 (5 bases). Germline V gene lookup returns CDR1 LNHDA and CDR2 SQIVND (reference sequence). CDR3 length: 14 residues. The CDR3 reads CASSIGSLGTEAFF. Written as DNA, the CDR3 is TGTGCCAGTAGTATCGGGAGCCTGGGGACTGAAGCCTTCTTT.

The rearrangement uses TRBV18 and TRBJ2-2; 9 nucleotides agree with TRBD2. The length of the CDR3 is 17 residues. Trimming at V came to 3 bases and at J to 2 bases, leaving 7 bases not matched to a gene. Germline CDR1 and CDR2: KGHSH and LQKENI. In DNA, the CDR3 is TGTGCCAGCTCACCGACAGCACTAGCGGGCAACACCGGGGAGCTGTTTTTT. Translated: CASSPTALAGNTGELFF.

Here the CDR3 DNA reads TGTGCCAGCAGCGCGGGACTAGCGGGAGGAAGCAATGAGCAGTTCTTC. Translation gives CASSAGLAGGSNEQFF. This chain connects TRBV11-3 to TRBJ2-1; 15 positions agree with TRBD2. V lost 5 bases, J lost 6 bases, and 5 bases stayed unmatched. CDR1 is SGHNT, CDR2 YENEEA, per germline. The CDR3 totals 16 residues.

The rearrangement uses TRBV11-2 and TRBJ1-6; D may be TRBD1 (6 bases). Germline values: CDR1 SGHAT, CDR2 FQNNGV. CDR3 length: 18 residues. V gave up 5 bases and J gave up 4 bases, with 21 bases separating them. CDR3 in amino acids: CASSLIGGPNFYNSPLHF. As DNA, the CDR3 is TGTGCCAGCAGCCTAATAGGGGGACCAAATTTTTATAATTCACCCCTCCACTTT.

V and J are TRBV12-5 and TRBJ2-1; TRBD1 matches at 11 bases. From germline, CDR1 is LGHNT and CDR2 FRNRAP. CDR3 length equals 15 residues. After removal of 6 bases from V and 8 bases from J, the junction contained 9 bases not matched to a gene. The CDR3 region is CASGQGQGARDEQFF. The CDR3 coding sequence is TGTGCTAGTGGCCAAGGACAGGGGGCGCGGGATGAGCAGTTCTTC.

The V call is TRBV20-1, the J call TRBJ2-7, with D maybe TRBD2 (5 bases). The germline V and J ends were trimmed by 5 bases and 1 base, with 15 bases remaining between them. The germline V gene encodes CDR1 DFQATT and CDR2 SNEGSKA (reference sequence). CDR3 length: 14 residues. CDR3 sequence reads: CSAPGVPKSYEQYF. The CDR3 coding sequence is TGCAGTGCTCCCGGGGTTCCGAAATCCTACGAGCAGTACTTC.

The V gene is TRBV5-1, the J gene TRBJ2-3; TRBD1 agrees at 9 bases. CDR1 SGHRS and CDR2 YFSETQ come from the germline V gene. This CDR3 is built from 16 residues. Trimming removed 2 bases from V and 4 bases from J; junction bases left unmatched: 8. Here the CDR3 reads CASSLSGTGFSDTQYF. CDR3 coding DNA: TGCGCCAGCAGCTTATCCGGGACAGGGTTTTCAGATACGCAGTATTTT.

This clonotype was seen a few times. The chain combines TRBV20-1 with TRBJ2-7, with a weak D call TRBD2 (6 bases). This CDR3 has 14 amino acids. V was clipped by 1 base and J by 6 bases, with 16 bases between them. Germline V gene data show CDR1 as DFQATT and CDR2 as SNEGSKA (reference sequence). The CDR3 loop reads CSARAPIRGSEQYF. The CDR3 nucleotides read TGCAGTGCTAGAGCTCCTATTCGGGGGAGCGAGCAGTACTTC.

This clonotype was recorded many times. The chain recombines TRBV28 with TRBJ2-3; TRBD1 matches at 8 bases. The V gene's germline CDR1 is MDHEN and CDR2 SYDVKM. The CDR3 has 16 residues. V lost 3 bases, J lost 0 bases, and 5 bases stayed unmatched. This chain's CDR3 is CASSFTGTGSTDTQYF. The DNA of the CDR3 is TGTGCCAGCAGTTTCACGGGGACAGGTAGCACAGATACGCAGTATTTT.

This clonotype was counted a few times. The chain employs TRBV7-9 and TRBJ2-1, with 7 bases aligning to TRBD2. The CDR3 is 13 amino acids. CDR1 is SEHNR and CDR2 is FQNEAQ in the germline V gene (reference sequence). The ends lost 3 bases at V and 6 bases at J; junction bases unmatched: 2. The chain's CDR3 is CASSFGEGNEQFF. For the CDR3, the DNA is TGTGCCAGCAGCTTCGGGGAGGGCAATGAGCAGTTCTTC.

The chain is built from TRBV11-1 and TRBJ2-6; TRBD1 aligns across 7 bases. In germline, CDR1 is SGHAT, CDR2 FQDESV (reference sequence). The CDR3 is made up of 18 amino acids. V shed 2 bases and J 0 bases; nucleotides not matched to a gene: 7. CDR3 protein: CASSLPGQPFSGANVLTF. In DNA form, the CDR3 reads TGTGCCAGCAGCTTACCGGGACAGCCTTTCTCTGGGGCCAACGTCCTGACTTTC.

This chain uses TRBV10-3 with TRBJ2-1, with 15 positions matching TRBD2. Trimming removed 5 bases from V and 6 bases from J; junction bases left unmatched: 2. CDR3 length: 15 amino acids. Germline lookup yields CDR1 ENHRY and CDR2 SYGVKD. CDR3 in DNA: TGTGCCATCAGTCCGGGACTAGCGGGAGGCAATGAGCAGTTCTTC. It encodes CAISPGLAGGNEQFF.

This clonotype was detected only once. The CDR3 DNA sequence: TGTGCCAGCAGTTGGGACAGGGCTATATCTGGGGCCAACGTCCTGACTTTC. This translates into CASSWDRAISGANVLTF. The chain carries TRBV6-5 and TRBJ2-6, with 9 bases identical to TRBD1. The trim removed 4 bases at V and 1 base at J, leaving 5 bases unmatched. From germline, CDR1 is MNHEY and CDR2 SVGAGI. The CDR3 has 17 amino acids.

V is TRBV15 and J is TRBJ2-7; 12 bases agree with TRBD2. Germline-derived CDR1 and CDR2 are LNHNV and YYDKDF (reference sequence). This CDR3 contains 15 residues. With 5 bases clipped from V and 5 bases from J, the junction kept 7 bases outside the gene matches. CDR3 residues: CATSRRTSGDNEQYF. The CDR3, as DNA: TGTGCCACCAGCCGGCGGACTAGCGGGGATAACGAGCAGTACTTC.

The J gene is TRBJ2-2, the V gene TRBV3-1; 9 bases fit TRBD1. The CDR3 is 16 residues long. Germline assignment: CDR1 LGHDT and CDR2 YNNKEL (reference sequence). Trimming took 4 bases from V and 3 from J; bases not matched to a gene: 6. The CDR3 DNA reads TGTGCCAGCAGCCGACGGACAGGGGAGCACACCGGGGAGCTGTTTTTT. Protein sequence: CASSRRTGEHTGELFF.

This clonotype came up many times. The rearrangement joins TRBV7-2 to TRBJ2-7; 8 bases align to TRBD2. This CDR3 is 15 amino acids long. With V trimmed by 3 bases and J by 2 bases, 6 bases remained unmatched. CDR1 is SGHTA, CDR2 FQGNSA, per germline. Here the CDR3 DNA reads TGTGCCAGCAGCTTCTGGACTAGCTCCCCCTACGAGCAGTACTTC. Translated, it gives CASSFWTSSPYEQYF.

This chain connects TRBV11-3 to TRBJ2-1; possible D gene TRBD1, 6 bases. CDR3 length: 13 residues. Germline V CDR1 and CDR2: SGHNT, YENEEA. V was trimmed by 5 bases and J by 9 bases, leaving 14 bases between them. CDR3 coding DNA: TGTGCCAGCAGCGCCTTGTGGGACACTGAGCAGTTCTTC. Residues: CASSALWDTEQFF. The variable domain in full, completed from reference TRBV11-3 and TRBJ2-1, reads EAGVVQSPRYKIIEKKQPVAFWCNPISGHNTLYWYLQNLGQGPELLIRYENEEAVDDSQLPKDRFSAERLKGVDSTLKIQPAELGDSAVYLCASSALWDTEQFFGPGTRLTVL.

There are a few counts of this clonotype. V is TRBV10-3 and J is TRBJ2-7; TRBD1 matches 7 bases. The CDR3 contains 17 residues. Germline V gene lookup returns CDR1 ENHRY and CDR2 SYGVKD. Trimming took 5 bases from V and 2 from J; bases not matched to a gene: 15. CDR3 bases: TGTGCCATCAGTCCCTTGCCTACAGGGGCAGCCACCTACGAGCAGTACGTC. This sequence encodes CAISPLPTGAATYEQYV.

The genes are TRBV6-5 and TRBJ1-2, with D perhaps matching TRBD1 (6 bases). Germline CDR1 MNHEY, CDR2 SVGAGI. This CDR3 spans 16 amino acids. Trimming removed 1 base from V and 4 bases from J, with 16 bases in between. The CDR3 nucleotides are TGTGCCAGCAGTTACTTAGGAGGAGGGGGACCCTATGGCTACACCTTC. It codes for CASSYLGGGGPYGYTF.

This clonotype was observed many times. V and J are TRBV18 and TRBJ1-2; D gene uncertain. The CDR3 is 13 residues long. The V gene lost 3 bases and the J gene lost 2 bases, with 7 bases spanning the gap. Germline V gene sequence: CDR1 KGHSH, CDR2 LQKENI. The CDR3 sequence: CASSPGVNYGYTF. The CDR3 bases are TGTGCCAGCTCACCGGGAGTAAACTATGGCTACACCTTC.

This chain links TRBV10-3 with TRBJ2-3; 11 nucleotides align to TRBD2. The CDR3 is 16 amino acids. V gave up 0 bases and J gave up 4 bases; unmatched junction bases: 3. Germline V gene data show CDR1 as ENHRY and CDR2 as SYGVKD. Written as DNA, the CDR3 is TGTGCCATCAGTGAGTCAACTAGCGGGAGTGCAGATACGCAGTATTTT. Amino acids: CAISESTSGSADTQYF.

This clonotype turned up a few times. This rearrangement joins TRBV5-6 to TRBJ2-5; a weak D match, TRBD1 (5 bases). In germline, CDR1 is SGHDT, CDR2 YYEEEE. V lost 4 bases to trimming and J lost 6 bases, with 16 bases between them. This CDR3 has 14 residues. The CDR3 reads CASSPRAGWQTQYF. The CDR3 DNA reads TGTGCCAGCAGCCCCCGGGCAGGGTGGCAGACCCAGTACTTC.

This clonotype was counted many times. In nucleotides, the CDR3 is TGCAGTGCTAGCAAAGTCCCACAGCGAGCTTTCTTT. This codes for CSASKVPQRAFF. This chain uses TRBV20-1 with TRBJ1-1; no firm D call. The CDR3 contains 12 residues. Between the trimmed V and J ends, which lost 3 bases and 10 bases, there was a span of 15 bases. The germline gives CDR1 DFQATT, CDR2 SNEGSKA (reference sequence).

V usage is TRBV18 and J usage is TRBJ1-2; D is uncertain. The CDR3 runs to 14 residues. Germline-derived CDR1 and CDR2 are KGHSH and LQKENI. Trimming stripped 0 bases from V and 4 bases from J, with 9 bases between. Here the CDR3 DNA reads TGTGCCAGCTCACCACCGAGCACCTTCTATGGCTACACCTTC. It encodes CASSPPSTFYGYTF.